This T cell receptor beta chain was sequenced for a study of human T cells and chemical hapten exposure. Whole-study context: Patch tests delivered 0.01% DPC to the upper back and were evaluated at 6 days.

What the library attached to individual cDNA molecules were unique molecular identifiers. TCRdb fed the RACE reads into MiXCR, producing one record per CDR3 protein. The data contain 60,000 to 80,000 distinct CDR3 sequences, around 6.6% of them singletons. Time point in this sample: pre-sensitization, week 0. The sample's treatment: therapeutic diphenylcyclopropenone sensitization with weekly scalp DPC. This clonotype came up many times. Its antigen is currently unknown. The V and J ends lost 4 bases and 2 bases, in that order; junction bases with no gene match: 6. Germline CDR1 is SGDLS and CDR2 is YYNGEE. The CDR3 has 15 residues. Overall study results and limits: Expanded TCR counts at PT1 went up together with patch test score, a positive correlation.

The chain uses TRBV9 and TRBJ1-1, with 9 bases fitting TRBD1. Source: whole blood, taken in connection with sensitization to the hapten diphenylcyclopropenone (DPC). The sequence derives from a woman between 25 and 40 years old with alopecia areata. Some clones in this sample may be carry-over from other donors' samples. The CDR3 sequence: CASSSRQGGNTEAFF. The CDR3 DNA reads TGTGCCAGCAGCTCAAGACAGGGGGGTAACACTGAAGCTTTCTTT. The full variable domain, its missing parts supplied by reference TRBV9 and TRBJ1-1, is DSGVTQTPKHLITATGQRVTLRCSPRSGDLSVYWYQQSLDQGLQFLIQYYNGEERAKGNILERFSAQQFPDLHSELNLSSLELGDSALYFCASSSRQGGNTEAFFGQGTRLTVV.